This T cell receptor beta chain was sequenced during a study of control samples from healthy donors and cancer patients (dated by TCRdb to between 2020 and 2021). The library was generated by the immunoSEQ multiplex PCR assay. TCRdb took over this immuneACCESS table, retaining in-frame rearrangements with V and J assigned. Such tables are incomplete; in checked studies, under half of the missing clones stem from an unresolved V gene, and the remainder is unexplained. This sample lists 150,000 or so clones; roughly nine tenths were detected once. Jointly, the top ten make up under 9% of the sample. In the germline V gene (reference sequence), CDR1 corresponds to SEHNR and CDR2 to FQNEAQ. Including the terminal cysteine and phenylalanine, the CDR3 comprises 14 residues. Only the CDR3 part of the read is kept: 42 bases, read in frame from the first base. The junction shows trimming of 1 base on V and 3 bases on J, plus 7 bases between the germline ends.

Notes on this clone: What antigen it recognizes has not been identified. A much more abundant neighbour one base away suggests this may be a read error.

This sequence uses TRBV7-9 and TRBJ1-5, with no reliable assignment of the D segment. Specimen: blood. The clonotype was recovered from a man younger than 35 in good health. The CDR3 region has the sequence CASSLGEVNQPQHF. The nucleotide sequence reads as follows: TGTGCCAGCAGCTTAGGTGAGGTCAATCAGCCCCAGCATTTT.